This T cell receptor beta chain was captured by sequencing in a study of tumor-infiltrating lymphocytes in primary liver carcinoma. Findings and limits, study-wide: Against blood, tumors held a significantly higher top-250-clone fraction (p = 0.039). Pairs comparing tumor with adjacent tissue or blood overlapped less than pairs drawn from tumor regions.

A constant-region primer served to make TCR beta cDNA from approximately 490 ng total RNA. Each TCR beta library was derived from three nested multiplex PCR rounds that employed slightly modified ARM-PCR. MiXCR, run by TCRdb on the multiplex PCR reads, gives a single entry per CDR3 protein. This sample carries roughly 78,000 distinct CDR3 sequences, 71% of them seen once, and the ten largest clones take roughly 13%. Points on this clonotype: Its antigen is not identified. Likely a read error: the CDR3 ends without its conserved phenylalanine or tryptophan.

Unsorted bulk tissue (roughly 17-33 mg) underwent RNA and DNA co-extraction. The source of this sequence is a woman aged 55-70 years with primary liver carcinoma and hepatitis B virus infection. The sample taken for sequencing was liver tumor tissue from sampling region 4. Regarding subset: tumor region T4, right-lateral pole.

The CDR3 region is CASSLKRGGGGQYL. CDR3 DNA sequence: TGTGCCAGTAGCTTAAAGCGGGGAGGAGGAGGGCAGTACTTA. V usage is TRBV11-2 and J usage is TRBJ2-7; 7 bases are shared with TRBD2. The germline gives CDR1 SGHAT, CDR2 FQNNGV. This CDR3 is 14 amino acids long.